These 18 T cell receptor beta chains came from one sample sequenced in a study of cytomegalovirus exposure and HLA in healthy donors. Primers included in the PCR were 60 Vbeta and 13 Jbeta primers. TCRdb's table, derived via immunoSEQ multiplex PCR, lists solely in-frame clones and lacks some. The repertoire holds about 120,000 clones, about 81% seen once, with 2.5% to 3.5% in the top ten. The sequencing sample was made of PBMCs. Receptor source: a woman aged 40 to 50 in good health and CMV-seropositive.

The chain carries TRBV5-1 and TRBJ1-2, with D possibly matching TRBD1 (6 bases). The germline CDR1 and CDR2 sequences are SGHRS and YFSETQ. CDR3 length: 15 amino acids. The V gene lost 3 bases and the J gene lost 7 bases, with 19 bases spanning the gap. CDR3 nucleotide sequence: TGCGCCAGCAGCTGGTTTTTCGCCACAGGGTCTGGCTACACCTTC. Protein sequence: CASSWFFATGSGYTF. Combining the CDR3 with reference TRBV5-1 and TRBJ1-2 gives the whole variable domain KAGVTQTPRYLIKTRGQQVTLSCSPISGHRSVSWYQQTPGQGLQFLFEYFSETQRNKGNFPGRFSGRQFSNSRSEMNVSTLELGDSALYLCASSWFFATGSGYTFGSGTRLTVV.

V is TRBV27 and J is TRBJ2-5; 12 bases map to TRBD2. CDR1 is MNHEY and CDR2 is SMNVEV in the germline V gene (reference sequence). This CDR3 is 19 amino acids long. V lost 7 bases, J lost 1 base, and 16 bases stayed unmatched. CDR3 sequence (DNA): TGTGCCAGCACCCCGACTAGCGGGAGTTGGTCCACCGCCCAAGAGACCCAGTACTTC. Amino acids: CASTPTSGSWSTAQETQYF.

The V call is TRBV11-3, the J call TRBJ2-2, with TRBD2 matching over 7 bases. Trimming took 5 bases from V and 0 from J; bases not matched to a gene: 6. The germline CDR1 and CDR2 sequences are SGHNT and YENEEA. The CDR3 sequence is 16 residues long. CDR3 protein: CASSNPSGTNTGELFF. In DNA form, the CDR3 reads TGTGCCAGCAGCAACCCTAGCGGCACGAACACCGGGGAGCTGTTTTTT.

The V gene is TRBV6-1, the J gene TRBJ1-5; TRBD1 agrees at 8 bases. Trimming at V came to 1 base and at J to 4 bases, leaving 9 bases not matched to a gene. Germline values: CDR1 MNHNS, CDR2 SASEGT. This CDR3 is built from 17 residues. The CDR3 sequence: CASSEGQPDRVNQPQHF. CDR3 in DNA: TGTGCCAGCAGTGAAGGACAACCGGACAGGGTAAATCAGCCCCAGCATTTT.

J is TRBJ2-3 and V is TRBV5-1, with 8 positions matching TRBD2. The germline gives CDR1 SGHRS, CDR2 YFSETQ. The V segment lost 0 bases and the J segment 3 bases; nucleotides outside the gene matches: 6. The CDR3 contains 16 residues. CDR3 in DNA: TGCGCCAGCAGCTTGGTCGGCGGGAGGCCGACAGATACGCAGTATTTT. Protein: CASSLVGGRPTDTQYF.

The chain couples TRBV5-1 to TRBJ2-1; 13 bases map to TRBD2. From germline, CDR1 is SGHRS and CDR2 YFSETQ. This CDR3 region has 13 residues. After removal of 4 bases from V and 14 bases from J, the junction contained 6 bases not matched to a gene. CDR3 bases: TGCGCCAGCAGCAGAGGACTAGCGGGAGCGGAGTTCTTC. It codes for CASSRGLAGAEFF.

The chain uses TRBV30 and TRBJ2-1; TRBD2 matches at 10 bases. Germline-derived CDR1 and CDR2 are GTSNPN and SVGIG (reference sequence). Trimming took 4 bases from V and 7 from J; bases not matched to a gene: 7. The CDR3 spans 14 residues. CDR3: CAWKANSGGNEQFF. CDR3 nucleotides: TGTGCCTGGAAGGCAAATAGCGGGGGGAATGAGCAGTTCTTC.

This clone turned up a few times. The chain recombines TRBV25-1 with TRBJ1-5; D is uncertain. The CDR3 covers 14 residues. Trimming stripped 4 bases from V and 0 bases from J, with 7 bases between. The germline CDR1 and CDR2 sequences are MGHDK and SYGVNS. The DNA for the CDR3 is TGTGCCAGCAGTGCTCAGTATAGCAATCAGCCCCAGCATTTT. It codes for CASSAQYSNQPQHF.

This chain joins TRBV2 and TRBJ1-1; weak D call: TRBD1 (6 bases). This CDR3 has 14 residues. V was pared by 3 bases and J by 5 bases, with 13 bases between. Germline CDR1 is SNHLY and CDR2 is FYNNEI. The CDR3 loop reads CASSEIYRATEAFF. The CDR3 DNA sequence: TGTGCCAGCAGTGAGATATACAGGGCAACTGAAGCTTTCTTT.

The rearrangement joins TRBV9 to TRBJ1-6, with D perhaps TRBD1 (5 bases). The CDR3 is 13 amino acids. Looked up from germline, CDR1 is SGDLS and CDR2 is YYNGEE. The ends were cut back, 5 bases at V and 10 bases at J, with 13 bases in the middle. CDR3 residues: CASRGQERSPLHF. In DNA, the CDR3 is TGTGCCAGCAGGGGGCAGGAGAGATCACCCCTCCACTTT. The full variable domain, with the rest looked up from reference TRBV9 and TRBJ1-6, is DSGVTQTPKHLITATGQRVTLRCSPRSGDLSVYWYQQSLDQGLQFLIQYYNGEERAKGNILERFSAQQFPDLHSELNLSSLELGDSALYFCASRGQERSPLHFGNGTRLTVT.

The chain uses TRBV2 and TRBJ2-7; 9 nucleotides match TRBD1. In germline, CDR1 is SNHLY, CDR2 FYNNEI. CDR3 length: 13 amino acids. J lost 2 bases, V lost 6 bases, and 2 bases had no gene match. The CDR3 is CASRDRGTYEQYF. The CDR3 region has the DNA TGTGCCAGCAGGGACAGGGGTACCTACGAGCAGTACTTC.

This chain links TRBV5-4 with TRBJ2-3, with TRBD1 matching 8 bases. The V segment lost 9 bases and the J segment 0 bases; nucleotides outside the gene matches: 6. The germline gives CDR1 SGHNT, CDR2 YYREEE (reference sequence). The CDR3 is 14 residues long. In nucleotides, the CDR3 is TGTGCCACCCGGGACAGGAGGAGCACAGATACGCAGTATTTT. As protein: CATRDRRSTDTQYF.

This clone occurred a few times. The V gene is TRBV7-2, the J gene TRBJ2-3; no definite D call. Germline values: CDR1 SGHTA, CDR2 FQGNSA. V lost 2 bases to trimming and J lost 4 bases, with 4 bases between them. The CDR3 runs 12 residues. The CDR3 DNA is TGTGCCAGCAGCTTATTAGCAGATACGCAGTATTTT. As protein: CASSLLADTQYF.

The V and J genes are TRBV28 and TRBJ1-4, with 7 nucleotides matching TRBD1. Germline-derived CDR1 and CDR2 are MDHEN and SYDVKM. There are 14 residues in the CDR3. V was pared by 4 bases and J by 4 bases, with 3 bases of the junction left unmatched. The CDR3, as DNA: TGTGCCAGCAGTTCGACAGGGTATAATGAAAAACTGTTTTTT. Residues: CASSSTGYNEKLFF.

V is TRBV7-2 and J is TRBJ1-3; TRBD1 matches 7 bases. The CDR3 consists of 14 residues. Germline V gives CDR1 SGHTA, CDR2 FQGNSA. The V and J ends lost 5 bases and 4 bases, in that order; junction bases with no gene match: 5. The CDR3 spells CASSTDRAGNTIYF. CDR3 nucleotides: TGTGCCAGCAGCACCGACAGGGCCGGAAACACCATATATTTT.

The V gene is TRBV6-1, the J gene TRBJ2-7; D is uncertain. This CDR3 is 12 amino acids long. CDR1 is MNHNS, CDR2 SASEGT, per germline. V was shortened by 6 bases and J by 3 bases, with 9 bases between the two germline ends. For the CDR3, the DNA is TGTGCCAGCAGACAAACCAACTACGAGCAGTACTTC. It codes for CASRQTNYEQYF.

J is TRBJ2-7 and V is TRBV30; 11 nucleotides align to TRBD2. J lost 6 bases, V lost 3 bases, and 7 bases had no gene match. The CDR3 contains 14 residues. The germline V gene encodes CDR1 GTSNPN and CDR2 SVGIG (reference sequence). Written as DNA, the CDR3 is TGTGCCTGGAGGACGTCCGGGACTAGCGGCGAGCAGTACTTC. It is translated as CAWRTSGTSGEQYF.

This chain joins TRBV19 and TRBJ2-7; 9 bases align to TRBD1. With 3 bases clipped from V and 1 base from J, the junction kept 4 bases outside the gene matches. The CDR3 runs to 15 residues. Germline-derived CDR1 and CDR2 are LNHDA and SQIVND (reference sequence). CDR3 residues: CASSIGQGHSYEQYF. CDR3 nucleotide sequence: TGTGCCAGTAGTATTGGACAGGGGCATTCCTACGAGCAGTACTTC.